The rows below give T cell receptor beta chains drawn from one sample of a study of low-dose radiotherapy and immunotherapy resistance in tumors. Via MiXCR, TCRdb re-called the reads, giving one row per CDR3 protein. The sample lists about 60,000 distinct CDR3 sequences, roughly 23% seen once, with around 7% in the top ten. Source: PBMCs, taken after low-dose radiotherapy plus immunotherapy. Source of these receptors: a male donor with prostate cancer. Each CDR3 is given with its conserved first and last residue. The D gene is left open where the match is weak. Expanded clones are given a class, and other clones once, few, many or no size at all.

size	D	V	J	CDR3	DNA
many	TRBD2	TRBV3-1	TRBJ2-1	CASSPPRTSGTYNEQFF	TGTGCCAGCAGCCCGCCGAGGACTAGCGGAACCTACAATGAGCAGTTCTTC
.	TRBD1	TRBV7-2	TRBJ2-1	CASSSRTGGNEQFF	TGTGCCAGCAGCTCTAGGACAGGGGGCAATGAGCAGTTCTTC
many	TRBD2	TRBV18	TRBJ2-3	CASSRSGGASDTQYF	TGTGCCAGCTCACGTAGCGGGGGGGCTTCAGATACGCAGTATTTT
.	.	TRBV3-1	TRBJ2-4	CASSTSVGALAKNIQYF	TGTGCCAGCAGCACCTCGGTGGGGGCCCTAGCCAAAAACATTCAGTACTTC
many	.	TRBV2	TRBJ2-1	CASSDLSYNEQFF	TGTGCCAGCAGTGACCTCTCCTACAATGAGCAGTTCTTC
many	TRBD1	TRBV5-1	TRBJ2-2	CASSFTGGDTGELFF	TGCGCCAGCAGCTTCACAGGGGGCGATACCGGGGAGCTGTTTTTT
many	.	TRBV6-2/TRBV6-3	TRBJ2-3	CASSYSDITDTQYF	TGTGCCAGCAGTTACTCGGACATCACAGATACGCAGTATTTT
.	TRBD1	TRBV5-3	TRBJ2-1	CASSSQGQGFNEQFF	TGTGCCAGCAGCTCCCAGGGACAGGGGTTCAATGAGCAGTTCTTC
many	TRBD2	TRBV10-2	TRBJ2-1	CASSGSGRANEQFF	TGCGCCAGCAGTGGCAGCGGGAGGGCCAATGAGCAGTTCTTC
many	.	TRBV6-2/TRBV6-3	TRBJ2-1	CASSYRTPWDNEQFF	TGTGCCAGCAGTTACCGGACCCCGTGGGACAATGAGCAGTTCTTC
many	.	TRBV28	TRBJ2-7	CASSLTPRAGGPYEQYF	TGTGCCAGCAGTTTAACCCCAAGGGCAGGCGGACCCTACGAGCAGTACTTC
few	TRBD1	TRBV6-2/TRBV6-3	TRBJ1-1	CASSHRGLGGNTEAFF	TGTGCCAGCAGCCACAGGGGGCTCGGGGGGAACACTGAAGCTTTCTTT
many	TRBD1	TRBV29-1	TRBJ2-5	CSVEGTGGWETQYF	TGCAGCGTTGAAGGGACAGGGGGCTGGGAGACCCAGTACTTC
many	TRBD2	TRBV20-1	TRBJ2-1	CSARASGGPTLSSYNEQFF	TGCAGTGCTAGAGCTAGCGGGGGGCCCACCCTGAGCTCCTACAATGAGCAGTTCTTC
many	TRBD2	TRBV2	TRBJ2-1	CASGKGLAADEQFF	TGTGCCAGCGGAAAGGGACTAGCGGCCGATGAGCAGTTCTTC
many	.	TRBV6-1	TRBJ2-2	CASRPTGRNTGELFF	TGTGCCAGCAGGCCCACAGGGAGGAACACCGGGGAGCTGTTTTTT
many	TRBD2	TRBV7-2	TRBJ2-2	CASSSGTSLFTGELFF	TGTGCCAGCAGCTCCGGGACTAGCTTGTTTACCGGGGAGCTGTTTTTT
many	.	TRBV30	TRBJ1-1	CAWRGGRRNTEAFF	TGTGCCTGGAGGGGAGGGAGACGGAACACTGAAGCTTTCTTT